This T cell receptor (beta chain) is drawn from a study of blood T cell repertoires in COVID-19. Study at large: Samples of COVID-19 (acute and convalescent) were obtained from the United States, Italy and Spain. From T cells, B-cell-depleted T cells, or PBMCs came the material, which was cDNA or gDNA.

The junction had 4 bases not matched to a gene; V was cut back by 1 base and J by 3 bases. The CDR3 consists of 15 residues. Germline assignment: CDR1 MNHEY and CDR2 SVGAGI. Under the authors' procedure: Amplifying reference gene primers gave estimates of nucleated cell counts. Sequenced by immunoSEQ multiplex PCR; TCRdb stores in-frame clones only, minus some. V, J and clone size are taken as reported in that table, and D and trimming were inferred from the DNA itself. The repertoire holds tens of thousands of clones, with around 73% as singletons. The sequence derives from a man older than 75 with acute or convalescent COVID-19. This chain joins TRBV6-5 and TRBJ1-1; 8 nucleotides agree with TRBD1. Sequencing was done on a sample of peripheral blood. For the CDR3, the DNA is TGTGCCAGCAGTTACTTCCAGGGGGCGGACACTGAAGCTTTCTTT. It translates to CASSYFQGADTEAFF.